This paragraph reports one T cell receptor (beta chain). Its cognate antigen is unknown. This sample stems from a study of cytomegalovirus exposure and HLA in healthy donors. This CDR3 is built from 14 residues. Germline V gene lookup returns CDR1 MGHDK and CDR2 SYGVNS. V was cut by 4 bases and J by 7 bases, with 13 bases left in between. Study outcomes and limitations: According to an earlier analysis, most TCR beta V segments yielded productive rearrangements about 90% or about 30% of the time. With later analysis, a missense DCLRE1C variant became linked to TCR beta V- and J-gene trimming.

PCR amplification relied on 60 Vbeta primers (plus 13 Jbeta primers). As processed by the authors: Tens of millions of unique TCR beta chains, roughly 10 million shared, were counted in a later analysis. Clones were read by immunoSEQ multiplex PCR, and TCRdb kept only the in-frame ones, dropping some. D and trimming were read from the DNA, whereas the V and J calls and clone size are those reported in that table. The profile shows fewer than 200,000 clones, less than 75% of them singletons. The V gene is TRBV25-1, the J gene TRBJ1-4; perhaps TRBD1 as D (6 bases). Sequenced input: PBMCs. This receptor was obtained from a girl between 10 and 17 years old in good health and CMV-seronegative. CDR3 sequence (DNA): TGTGCCAGCAGTGCCTACAGGGATGGTGAAAAACTGTTTTTT. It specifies CASSAYRDGEKLFF.